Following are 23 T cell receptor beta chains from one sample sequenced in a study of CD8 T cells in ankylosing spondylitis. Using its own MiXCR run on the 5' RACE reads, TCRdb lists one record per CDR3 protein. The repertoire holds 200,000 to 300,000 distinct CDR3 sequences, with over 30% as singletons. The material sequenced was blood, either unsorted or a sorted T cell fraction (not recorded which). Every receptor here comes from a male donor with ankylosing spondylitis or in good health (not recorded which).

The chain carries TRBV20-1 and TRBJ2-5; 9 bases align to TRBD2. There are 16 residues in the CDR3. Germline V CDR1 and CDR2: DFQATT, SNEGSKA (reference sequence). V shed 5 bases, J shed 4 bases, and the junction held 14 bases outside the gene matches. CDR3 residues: CSAPPGASGVRETQYF. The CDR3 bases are TGCAGTGCTCCTCCTGGGGCTAGCGGGGTGAGAGAGACCCAGTACTTC.

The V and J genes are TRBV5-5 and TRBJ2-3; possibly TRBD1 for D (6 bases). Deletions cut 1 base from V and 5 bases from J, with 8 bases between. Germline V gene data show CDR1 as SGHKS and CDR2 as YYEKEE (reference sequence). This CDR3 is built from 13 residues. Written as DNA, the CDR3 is TGTGCCAGCAGCTTGCCAGGGGAAGATACGCAGTATTTT. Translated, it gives CASSLPGEDTQYF.

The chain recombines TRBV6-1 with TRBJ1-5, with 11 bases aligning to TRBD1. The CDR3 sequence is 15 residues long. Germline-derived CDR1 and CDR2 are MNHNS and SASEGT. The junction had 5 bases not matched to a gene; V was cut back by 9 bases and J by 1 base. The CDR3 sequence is CASRGQGGSNQPQHF. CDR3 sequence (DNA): TGTGCCAGTAGGGGACAGGGGGGCAGCAATCAGCCCCAGCATTTT.

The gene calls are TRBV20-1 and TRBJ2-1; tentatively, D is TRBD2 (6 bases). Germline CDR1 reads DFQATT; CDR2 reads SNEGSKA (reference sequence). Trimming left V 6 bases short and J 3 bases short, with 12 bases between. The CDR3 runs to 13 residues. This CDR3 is CSAGTENYNEQFF. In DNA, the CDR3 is TGCAGTGCAGGGACTGAGAACTACAATGAGCAGTTCTTC.

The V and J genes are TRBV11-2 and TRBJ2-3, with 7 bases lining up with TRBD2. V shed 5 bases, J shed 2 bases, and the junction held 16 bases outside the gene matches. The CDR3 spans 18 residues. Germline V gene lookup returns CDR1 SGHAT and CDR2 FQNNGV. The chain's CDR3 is CASSRRERGNLLTDTQYF. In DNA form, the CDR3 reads TGTGCCAGCAGCCGGCGGGAGCGGGGCAATCTACTCACAGATACGCAGTATTTT.

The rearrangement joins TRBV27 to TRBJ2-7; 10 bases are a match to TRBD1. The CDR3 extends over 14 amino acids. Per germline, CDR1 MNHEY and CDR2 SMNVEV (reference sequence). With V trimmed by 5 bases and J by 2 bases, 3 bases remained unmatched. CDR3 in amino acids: CASSRTGGAYEQYF. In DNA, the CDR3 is TGTGCCAGCAGTCGGACAGGGGGGGCCTACGAGCAGTACTTC.

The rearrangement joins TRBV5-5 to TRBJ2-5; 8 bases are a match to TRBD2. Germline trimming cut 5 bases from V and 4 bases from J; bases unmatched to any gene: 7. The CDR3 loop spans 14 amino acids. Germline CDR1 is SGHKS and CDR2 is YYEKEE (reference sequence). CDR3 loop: CASSRRTSLETQYF. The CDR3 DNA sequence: TGTGCCAGCAGTAGGAGGACTAGCTTAGAGACCCAGTACTTC.

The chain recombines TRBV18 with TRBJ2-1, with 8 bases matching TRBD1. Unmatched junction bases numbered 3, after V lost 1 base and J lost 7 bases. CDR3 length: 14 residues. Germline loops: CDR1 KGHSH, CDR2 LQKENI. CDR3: CASSPLDRENEQFF. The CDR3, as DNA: TGTGCCAGCTCACCACTGGACAGGGAAAATGAGCAGTTCTTC. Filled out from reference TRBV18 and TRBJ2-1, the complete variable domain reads NAGVMQNPRHLVRRRGQEARLRCSPMKGHSHVYWYRQLPEEGLKFMVYLQKENIIDESGMPKERFSAEFPKEGPSILRIQQVVRGDSAAYFCASSPLDRENEQFFGPGTRLTVL.

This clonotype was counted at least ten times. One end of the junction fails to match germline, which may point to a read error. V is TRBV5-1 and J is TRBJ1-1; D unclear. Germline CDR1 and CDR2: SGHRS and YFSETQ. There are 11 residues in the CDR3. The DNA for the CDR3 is TGTGCCAGCAGCTTAGGGACTGAAGCTTTCTTT. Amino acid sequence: CASSLGTEAFF.

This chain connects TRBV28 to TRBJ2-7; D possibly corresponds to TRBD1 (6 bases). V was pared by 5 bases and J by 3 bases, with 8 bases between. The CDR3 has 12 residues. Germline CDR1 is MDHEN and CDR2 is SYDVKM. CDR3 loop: CASSTGHYEQYF. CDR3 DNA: TGTGCCAGCAGTACGGGACACTACGAGCAGTACTTC.

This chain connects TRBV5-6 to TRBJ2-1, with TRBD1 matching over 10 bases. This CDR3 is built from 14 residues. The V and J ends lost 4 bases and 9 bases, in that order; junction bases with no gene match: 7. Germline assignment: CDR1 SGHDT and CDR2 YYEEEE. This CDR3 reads CASSPVTGGGEQFF. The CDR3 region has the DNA TGTGCCAGCAGCCCCGTGACAGGGGGCGGTGAGCAGTTCTTC.

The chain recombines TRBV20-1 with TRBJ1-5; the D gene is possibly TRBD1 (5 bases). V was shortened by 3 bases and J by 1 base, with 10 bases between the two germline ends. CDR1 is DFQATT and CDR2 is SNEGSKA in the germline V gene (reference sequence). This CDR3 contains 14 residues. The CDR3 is CSASRGESNQPQHF. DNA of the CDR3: TGCAGTGCTAGCCGAGGGGAGAGCAATCAGCCCCAGCATTTT.

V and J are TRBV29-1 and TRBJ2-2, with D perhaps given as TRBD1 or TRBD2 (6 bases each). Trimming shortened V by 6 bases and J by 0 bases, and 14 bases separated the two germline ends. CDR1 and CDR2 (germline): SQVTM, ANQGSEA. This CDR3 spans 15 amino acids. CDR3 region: CSVWGDTTNTGELFF. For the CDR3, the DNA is TGCAGCGTCTGGGGGGACACTACGAACACCGGGGAGCTGTTTTTT.

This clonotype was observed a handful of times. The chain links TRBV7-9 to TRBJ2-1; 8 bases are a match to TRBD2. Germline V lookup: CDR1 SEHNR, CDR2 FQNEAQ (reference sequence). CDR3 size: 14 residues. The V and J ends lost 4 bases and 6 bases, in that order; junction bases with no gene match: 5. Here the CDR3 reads CASSSDGTSNEQFF. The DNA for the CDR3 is TGTGCCAGCAGCTCAGACGGGACTAGCAATGAGCAGTTCTTC.

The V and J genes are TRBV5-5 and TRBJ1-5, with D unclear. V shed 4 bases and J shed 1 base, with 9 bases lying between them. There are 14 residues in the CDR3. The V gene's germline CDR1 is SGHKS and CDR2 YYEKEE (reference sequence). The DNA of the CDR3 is TGTGCCAGCAGCACGGACTGGAGCAATCAGCCCCAGCATTTT. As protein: CASSTDWSNQPQHF.

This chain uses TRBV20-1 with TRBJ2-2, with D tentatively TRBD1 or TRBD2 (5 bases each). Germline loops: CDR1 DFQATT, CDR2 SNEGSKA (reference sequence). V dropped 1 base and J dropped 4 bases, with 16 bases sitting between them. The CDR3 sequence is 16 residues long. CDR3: CSARAWDGLSTGELFF. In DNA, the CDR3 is TGCAGTGCTAGAGCTTGGGACGGCTTGAGCACCGGGGAGCTGTTTTTT.

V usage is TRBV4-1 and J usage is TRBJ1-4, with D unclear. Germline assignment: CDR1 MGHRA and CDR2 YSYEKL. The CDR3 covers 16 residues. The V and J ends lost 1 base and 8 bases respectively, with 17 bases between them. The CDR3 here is CASSQAPRRPSEKLFF. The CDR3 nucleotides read TGCGCCAGCAGCCAAGCGCCTCGCAGGCCCAGCGAAAAACTGTTTTTT.

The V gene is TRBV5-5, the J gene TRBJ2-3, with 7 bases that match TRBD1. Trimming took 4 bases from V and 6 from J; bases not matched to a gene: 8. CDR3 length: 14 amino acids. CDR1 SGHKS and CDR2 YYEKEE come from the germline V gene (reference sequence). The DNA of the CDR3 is TGTGCCAGCAGCCCGACAGGGTCTTATGATACGCAGTATTTT. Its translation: CASSPTGSYDTQYF.

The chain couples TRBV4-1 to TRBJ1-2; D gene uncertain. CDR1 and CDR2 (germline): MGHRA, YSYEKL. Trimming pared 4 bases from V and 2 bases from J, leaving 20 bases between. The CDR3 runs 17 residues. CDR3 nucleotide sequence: TGCGCCAGCAGCCTCCGGAGGGAGTTTCTGGGGAACTATGGCTACACCTTC. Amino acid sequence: CASSLRREFLGNYGYTF.

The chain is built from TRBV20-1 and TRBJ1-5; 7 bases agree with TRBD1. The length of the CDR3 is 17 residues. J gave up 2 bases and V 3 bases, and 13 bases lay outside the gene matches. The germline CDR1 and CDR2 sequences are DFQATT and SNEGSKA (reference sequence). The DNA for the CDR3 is TGCAGTGCTAGCACCTACTACAGGGGAGGGGGCAATCAGCCCCAGCATTTT. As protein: CSASTYYRGGGNQPQHF.

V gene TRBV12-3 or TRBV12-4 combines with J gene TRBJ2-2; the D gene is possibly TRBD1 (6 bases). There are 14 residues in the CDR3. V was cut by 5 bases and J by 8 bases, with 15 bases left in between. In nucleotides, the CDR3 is TGTGCCAGCAGTAAGGACAGTGGAGTGGGGGAGCTGTTTTTT. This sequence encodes CASSKDSGVGELFF.

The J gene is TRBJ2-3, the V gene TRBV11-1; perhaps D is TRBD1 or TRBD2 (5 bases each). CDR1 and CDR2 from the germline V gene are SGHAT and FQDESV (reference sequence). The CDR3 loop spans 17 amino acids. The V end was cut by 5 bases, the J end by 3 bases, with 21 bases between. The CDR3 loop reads CASSAWGGEGSTDTQYF. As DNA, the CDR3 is TGTGCCAGCAGCGCCTGGGGCGGCGAGGGGTCGACAGATACGCAGTATTTT.

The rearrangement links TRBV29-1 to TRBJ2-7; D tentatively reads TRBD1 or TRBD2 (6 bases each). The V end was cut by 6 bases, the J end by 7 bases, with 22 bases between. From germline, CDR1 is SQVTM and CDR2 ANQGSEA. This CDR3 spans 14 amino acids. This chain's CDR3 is CSVVRGGGNGEQYF. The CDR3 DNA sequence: TGCAGCGTCGTCAGGGGAGGCGGGAACGGGGAGCAGTACTTC.